Listed below are T cell receptor beta chains from one sample, sequenced in a study of blood T cell repertoires in COVID-19. Method: immunoSEQ multiplex PCR; TCRdb's copy keeps in-frame clones and lacks some. The sample yields about 240,000 clones, 85% to 90% seen once. Sequencing used PBMCs or T cells enriched from blood (not recorded which). The receptors derive from a man aged 40-50 years who had recovered from COVID-19. Both conserved end residues are part of each CDR3. A D gene is named only where the DNA matches it firmly. Not all rows give a size; the values are once, few, many and, for expanded clones, a class.

clone size,J gene,V gene,D gene,CDR3 DNA,CDR3 protein
-,TRBJ2-7,TRBV28,TRBD1,TGTGCCAGCGGGGGTCGTGGCCAGGGGGTAAGGGAGCAGTACTTC,CASGGRGQGVREQYF
-,TRBJ2-5,TRBV18,TRBD2,TGTGCCAGCTCACCACCTTCGCGGGGGGCTTGGGAGACCCAGTACTTC,CASSPPSRGAWETQYF
few,TRBJ1-5,TRBV12-3/TRBV12-4,-,TGTGCCAGCAGCGGACAGCACTATCAGCCCCAGCATTTT,CASSGQHYQPQHF
-,TRBJ1-5,TRBV28,-,TGTGCCAGCAGTTTCTATTTGGGCGGGATTATTAGCAATCAGCCCCAGCATTTT,CASSFYLGGIISNQPQHF
-,TRBJ1-5,TRBV6-5,TRBD1,TGTGCCAGCAGTCAGGACAGGCAAGGTCAGCCCCAGCATTTT,CASSQDRQGQPQHF
-,TRBJ2-2,TRBV6-5,TRBD2,TGTGCCAGCAGTTACGACCTGGGAGGGAAGAGCGGGGAGCTGTTTTTT,CASSYDLGGKSGELFF
-,TRBJ1-1,TRBV28,-,TGTGCCAGCAGTTTTACAGCATATAACACTGAAGCTTTCTTT,CASSFTAYNTEAFF
-,TRBJ1-5,TRBV11-2,-,TGTGCCAGCAGCTTAGGCAGGGCAAGCAATCAGCCCCAGCATTTT,CASSLGRASNQPQHF
-,TRBJ2-5,TRBV7-2,TRBD2,TGTGCCAGCAGCTTAGCAGGGACTAGCGGGGGAGCTAGCGGTTACTTC,CASSLAGTSGGASGYF
-,TRBJ1-1,TRBV19,-,TGTGCCAGTAGTAGGGAAGGGGAACCCACTGAAGCTTTCTTT,CASSREGEPTEAFF
-,TRBJ2-1,TRBV19,-,TGTGCCAGTAGTTTATCGGGTGCGTTCTCCTACAATGAGCAGTTCTTC,CASSLSGAFSYNEQFF
-,TRBJ1-2,TRBV6-5,TRBD1,TGTGCCAGCAGGCAGACAGGGGGTGATGGCTACACCTTC,CASRQTGGDGYTF
-,TRBJ1-5,TRBV5-8,-,TGTGCCAGCAGCTTTCCGGGTTTCAATCAGCCCCAGCATTTT,CASSFPGFNQPQHF
-,TRBJ2-3,TRBV4-2,TRBD1,TGTGCCAGCACCCCGGGGGGACAGGGGAAGACAGATACGCAGTATTTT,CASTPGGQGKTDTQYF
-,TRBJ2-7,TRBV28,-,TGTGCCAGCAGTTTAGACAACTACGAGCAGTACTTC,CASSLDNYEQYF
-,TRBJ2-7,TRBV11-3,-,TGTGCCAGCAGCTTGGGGACAAGAAGGCAGTACTTC,CASSLGTRRQYF
-,TRBJ2-5,TRBV3-1/TRBV3-2,TRBD2,TGTGCCAGCAGCCAAGGGGGGACTAGCGGCCTCGGGACCCAGTACTTC,CASSQGGTSGLGTQYF
-,TRBJ2-1,TRBV4-2,-,TGTGCCAGCAGCCAAGATCGGAGAGGCTCCTACAATGAGCAGTTCTTC,CASSQDRRGSYNEQFF
-,TRBJ2-2,TRBV27,TRBD1,TGTGCCAGCAGTTCGTTACACAGGGGAACCGGGGAGCTGTTTTTT,CASSSLHRGTGELFF
-,TRBJ2-7,TRBV12-5,-,TGTGCTAGTGGTTTGGGGGGCAGTTTCCACGAGCAGTACTTC,CASGLGGSFHEQYF
-,TRBJ2-1,TRBV28,-,TGTGCCAGCAGAACGACGGGGATGGGGACTCAGTTCTTC,CASRTTGMGTQFF
few,TRBJ1-1,TRBV25-1,TRBD1,TGTGCCAGCTCCGGGACAGGGAGAGGCACTGAAGCTTTCTTT,CASSGTGRGTEAFF
-,TRBJ1-4,TRBV6-5,-,TGTGCCAGCAGTTACGGGGGGGGAAGAACTAATGAAAAACTGTTTTTT,CASSYGGGRTNEKLFF
-,TRBJ1-1,TRBV4-1,TRBD1,TGCGCCAGCAGCCAAGTGAAGGGGGCGGGCACTGAAGCTTTCTTT,CASSQVKGAGTEAFF
-,TRBJ2-1,TRBV21-1,-,TGTGCCAGCAGCCGTCCGGGACAGGCTTCCAATGAGCAGTTCTTC,CASSRPGQASNEQFF
-,TRBJ1-5,TRBV7-3,-,TGTGCCAGCAGCTTAAAGGGCAGGGGAAATCAGCCCCAGCATTTT,CASSLKGRGNQPQHF
-,TRBJ1-5,TRBV18,-,TGTGCCAGCTCACGACAGGATAATCAGCCCCAGCATTTT,CASSRQDNQPQHF
-,TRBJ2-3,TRBV2,TRBD1,TGTGCCAGCAGTTATGACAGGGGCACAGATACGCAGTATTTT,CASSYDRGTDTQYF
-,TRBJ1-5,TRBV19,-,TGTGCCAGTACCCTAGTCCCACGGCCGTCTAGCAATCAGCCCCAGCATTTT,CASTLVPRPSSNQPQHF
-,TRBJ2-4,TRBV11-3,-,TGTGCCAGCAGCATCCCTGAGGGGGTGGACATTCAGTACTTC,CASSIPEGVDIQYF
-,TRBJ2-2,TRBV29-1,TRBD1,TGCAGCGTTTCCAGGGGGCAAACGAACACCGGGGAGCTGTTTTTT,CSVSRGQTNTGELFF
-,TRBJ2-1,TRBV6-4,TRBD1,TGTGCCAGCAGTCCCGGGACAGGGGTCAATGAGCAGTTCTTC,CASSPGTGVNEQFF
-,TRBJ2-2,TRBV9,-,TGTGCCAGCAGCACAGGGACCGGGGAGCTGTTTTTT,CASSTGTGELFF
once,TRBJ1-3,TRBV4-1,TRBD1,TGCGCCAGCAGCCAAGTGGGGACAGCTGGAAACACCATATATTTT,CASSQVGTAGNTIYF
-,TRBJ2-1,TRBV6-5,-,TGTGCCAGCAGACAACAGACAGGAGCTGAGAATGAGCAGTTCTTC,CASRQQTGAENEQFF
-,TRBJ1-2,TRBV7-9,TRBD1,TGTGCCAGCAGCTTAGGATCGCGAGGGGGCGAATATGGCTACACCTTC,CASSLGSRGGEYGYTF
once,TRBJ1-1,TRBV20-1,-,TGCAGTGCTATTGCGGACACTGAAGCTTTCTTT,CSAIADTEAFF
-,TRBJ1-2,TRBV5-6,TRBD1,TGTGCCAGCAGCTTGATGGACAGGGGCCATGGCTACACCTTC,CASSLMDRGHGYTF
-,TRBJ1-2,TRBV7-3,TRBD1,TGTGCCAGCAGCTTAACGGTCGGGCAGGGGGCGGGCGGCTACACCTTC,CASSLTVGQGAGGYTF
once,TRBJ1-4,TRBV5-4,-,TGTGCCAGCAGCTCGAAATCTACAGGGAGTGGAGTTAATGAAAAACTGTTTTTT,CASSSKSTGSGVNEKLFF
-,TRBJ2-7,TRBV25-1,TRBD1,TGTGCCAGCAGTGAACCTACAGGGGACGAGCAGTACTTC,CASSEPTGDEQYF
-,TRBJ1-2,TRBV11-2,-,TGTGCCAGCAGTTCGGACAACGTGGGGGGATGGGGAATCTATGGCTACACCTTC,CASSSDNVGGWGIYGYTF
once,TRBJ2-1,TRBV6-5,-,TGTGCCAGCAGTTGGAGGGAGGACCACAATGAGCAGTTCTTC,CASSWREDHNEQFF
-,TRBJ2-1,TRBV15,-,TGTGCCACCAGCAGAGGGTGGGGGCATAGCTCCTACAATGAGCAGTTCTTC,CATSRGWGHSSYNEQFF
-,TRBJ1-5,TRBV27,-,TGTGCCAGCAGTAGAGGGTCAGCAGACCAGCCCCAGCATTTT,CASSRGSADQPQHF
-,TRBJ1-5,TRBV28,TRBD1,TGTGCCAGCAGTCACTACAGGGGAAGCAATCAGCCCCAGCATTTT,CASSHYRGSNQPQHF
-,TRBJ1-1,TRBV5-5,-,TGTGCCAGCAGCCTGACTCACACTGAAGCTTTCTTT,CASSLTHTEAFF